This T cell receptor beta chain came from a study of T cell clones after liver transplantation. Repertoires were generated with immunoSEQ multiplex PCR, while TCRdb's copy carries only in-frame clones and drops some. The sample yields fewer than 25,000 clones, approximately 93% seen once. This CDR3 contains 14 residues. Germline V CDR1 and CDR2: ENHRY, SYGVKD. Trimming took 10 bases from V and 4 from J; bases not matched to a gene: 9. The chain carries TRBV10-3 and TRBJ2-3; 9 nucleotides match TRBD2. This specimen consisted of CD8+ T cells from blood, obtained 25 months after liver transplant. The TCR originated in a human patient who received a liver transplant. Some of the T cells may derive from the graft donor. CDR3 in DNA: TGTGCCAGCAGGGTAGCGGGAGCGGCAGATACGCAGTATTTT. This encodes CASRVAGAADTQYF.